The 12 T cell receptor beta chains given below trace back to one sample, sequenced in a study of cytomegalovirus exposure and HLA in healthy donors. This PCR relied on a set of 60 Vbeta primers and 13 Jbeta primers. Generated by immunoSEQ multiplex PCR, the TCRdb table keeps only in-frame clones and is missing some. The data show 110,000 or so clones, over 65% seen once. The sequenced sample was PBMCs. These receptors all stem from a woman aged 45-65 years in good health and CMV-seropositive.

The chain has TRBV29-1 and TRBJ2-7, with 8 bases matching TRBD2. CDR3 size: 15 residues. The V and J ends lost 0 bases and 7 bases, in that order; junction bases with no gene match: 11. CDR1 and CDR2 (germline): SQVTM, ANQGSEA. CDR3 nucleotide sequence: TGCAGCGTTGAAGATCTTTTCGGGGGGGCATGGGAGCAGTACTTC. Amino acids: CSVEDLFGGAWEQYF.

The chain carries TRBV10-3 and TRBJ1-1; D not certain. The CDR3 is 14 amino acids. Between the trimmed V and J ends, which lost 8 bases and 0 bases, there was a span of 13 bases. Germline V gene sequence: CDR1 ENHRY, CDR2 SYGVKD. DNA for the CDR3: TGTGCCATCCGCCGTTTGGAGATGAACACTGAAGCTTTCTTT. Protein: CAIRRLEMNTEAFF.

This chain uses TRBV4-2 with TRBJ1-5, with D possibly matching TRBD1 (5 bases). Germline V gives CDR1 LGHNA, CDR2 YNFKEQ. The CDR3 has 16 amino acids. V gave up 3 bases and J gave up 1 base, with 13 bases separating them. The CDR3 DNA sequence: TGTGCCAGCAGCCACGCCATGACAGAGAGCAATCAGCCCCAGCATTTT. Translation gives CASSHAMTESNQPQHF.

The V gene is TRBV11-2, the J gene TRBJ1-2; possibly TRBD1 for D (5 bases). Germline lookup yields CDR1 SGHAT and CDR2 FQNNGV. The CDR3 is made up of 13 amino acids. V shed 4 bases and J shed 5 bases, with 11 bases lying between them. Here the CDR3 DNA reads TGTGCCAGCAGCTCGGCAGGGAGGTATGGCTACACCTTC. Translating it yields CASSSAGRYGYTF.

The J gene is TRBJ1-1, the V gene TRBV18; possibly TRBD1 for D (5 bases). The length of the CDR3 is 15 residues. V was shortened by 0 bases and J by 4 bases, with 12 bases between the two germline ends. Germline V gives CDR1 KGHSH, CDR2 LQKENI. The CDR3 nucleotides are TGTGCCAGCTCACCACCGGGGGGGGTGGGCACTGAAGCTTTCTTT. Encoded protein: CASSPPGGVGTEAFF.

CDR3 coding DNA: TGTGCCAGCAGTCCCTTAGACAGTCTTAACAATTCACCCCTCCACTTT. It yields the protein CASSPLDSLNNSPLHF. The gene calls are TRBV27 and TRBJ1-6; D possibly corresponds to TRBD1 (5 bases). The ends were cut back, 5 bases at V and 7 bases at J, with 18 bases in the middle. The CDR3 contains 16 residues. Germline CDR1 and CDR2: MNHEY and SMNVEV (reference sequence).

This clone was observed a single time. The chain recombines TRBV7-2 with TRBJ2-7; D is undetermined. CDR3 length: 12 amino acids. The germline V and J ends were trimmed by 5 bases and 6 bases, with 11 bases remaining between them. Germline CDR1 SGHTA, CDR2 FQGNSA. The CDR3 here is CASSPPSTEQYF. Here the CDR3 DNA reads TGTGCCAGCAGCCCCCCCTCTACCGAGCAGTACTTC.

J is TRBJ1-1 and V is TRBV7-9; D is ambiguous. Trimming stripped 5 bases from V and 3 bases from J, with 10 bases between. Per germline, CDR1 SEHNR and CDR2 FQNEAQ (reference sequence). The CDR3 spans 13 residues. The CDR3 bases are TGTGCCAGCAGCCGGGAACAAGACACTGAAGCTTTCTTT. It yields the protein CASSREQDTEAFF.

The chain links TRBV5-6 to TRBJ2-7; 10 nucleotides match TRBD2. V was pared by 0 bases and J by 3 bases, with 0 bases of the junction left unmatched. Germline V gene sequence: CDR1 SGHDT, CDR2 YYEEEE. The CDR3 has 14 amino acids. The CDR3 protein is CASSLASGSYEQYF. The CDR3 nucleotides read TGTGCCAGCAGCTTGGCTAGCGGGAGCTACGAGCAGTACTTC.

Comments on this clone: Other DNA sequences from this sample encode an identical CDR3 as well. The chain uses TRBV25-1 and TRBJ2-7, with D hard to call. Trimming removed 10 bases at V and 4 bases at J, with 11 bases between. Germline loops: CDR1 MGHDK, CDR2 SYGVNS. The CDR3 length is 11 residues. Here the CDR3 DNA reads TGTGCCACCACACGCAAATACGAGCAGTACTTC. This codes for CATTRKYEQYF.

This clone was seen once. The chain links TRBV21-1 to TRBJ2-7; TRBD1 was called by the table and not checked on the DNA. TRBV21-1 counts as a pseudogene. The CDR3 totals 13 residues. CDR3 DNA: TGTGCCAGCACCCCGGACAGGGTCTACGAGCAGTACTTC. This sequence encodes CASTPDRVYEQYF.

The chain has TRBV5-1 and TRBJ2-1; TRBD2 matches at 11 bases. Germline loops: CDR1 SGHRS, CDR2 YFSETQ. The CDR3 sequence is 17 residues long. The V segment lost 6 bases and the J segment 4 bases; nucleotides outside the gene matches: 12. In DNA, the CDR3 is TGCGCCAGCACCCAAACCGGGACTAGCGGACCTTACAATGAGCAGTTCTTC. Translating it yields CASTQTGTSGPYNEQFF. The entire variable domain, with the rest obtained from reference TRBV5-1 and TRBJ2-1, is as follows: KAGVTQTPRYLIKTRGQQVTLSCSPISGHRSVSWYQQTPGQGLQFLFEYFSETQRNKGNFPGRFSGRQFSNSRSEMNVSTLELGDSALYLCASTQTGTSGPYNEQFFGPGTRLTVL.